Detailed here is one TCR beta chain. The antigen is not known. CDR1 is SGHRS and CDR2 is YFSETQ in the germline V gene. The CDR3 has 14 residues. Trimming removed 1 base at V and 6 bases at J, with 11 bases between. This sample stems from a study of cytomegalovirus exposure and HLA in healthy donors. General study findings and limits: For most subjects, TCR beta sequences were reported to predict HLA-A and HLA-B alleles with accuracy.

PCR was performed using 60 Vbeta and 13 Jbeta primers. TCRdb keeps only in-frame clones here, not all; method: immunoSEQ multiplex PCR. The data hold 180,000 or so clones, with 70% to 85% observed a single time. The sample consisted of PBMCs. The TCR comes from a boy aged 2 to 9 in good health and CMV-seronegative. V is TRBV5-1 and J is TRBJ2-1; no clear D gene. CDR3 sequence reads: CASSLRLVPNEQFF. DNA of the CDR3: TGCGCCAGCAGCTTGCGTCTAGTCCCCAATGAGCAGTTCTTC.